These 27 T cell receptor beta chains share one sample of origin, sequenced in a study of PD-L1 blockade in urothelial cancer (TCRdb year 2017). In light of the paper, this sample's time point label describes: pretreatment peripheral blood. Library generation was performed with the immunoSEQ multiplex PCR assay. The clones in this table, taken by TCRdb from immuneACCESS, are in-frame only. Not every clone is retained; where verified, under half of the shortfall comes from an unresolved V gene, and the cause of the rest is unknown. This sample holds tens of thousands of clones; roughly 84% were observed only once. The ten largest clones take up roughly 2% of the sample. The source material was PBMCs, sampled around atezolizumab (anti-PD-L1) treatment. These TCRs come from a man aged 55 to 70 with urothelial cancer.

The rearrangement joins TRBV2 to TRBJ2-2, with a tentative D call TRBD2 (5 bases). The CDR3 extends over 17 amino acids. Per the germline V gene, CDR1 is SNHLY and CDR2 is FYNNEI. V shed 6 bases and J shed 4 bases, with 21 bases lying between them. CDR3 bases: TGTGCCAGCAGCTCGATCGGGGTTCAGTTAGGCACCGGGGAGCTGTTTTTT. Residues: CASSSIGVQLGTGELFF.

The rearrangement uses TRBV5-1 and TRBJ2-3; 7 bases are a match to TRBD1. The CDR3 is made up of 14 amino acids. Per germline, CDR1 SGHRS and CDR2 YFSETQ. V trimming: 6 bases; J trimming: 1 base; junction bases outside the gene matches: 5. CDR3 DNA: TGCGCCAGCAAAGTTGACAGGGGCACAGATACGCAGTATTTT. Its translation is CASKVDRGTDTQYF.

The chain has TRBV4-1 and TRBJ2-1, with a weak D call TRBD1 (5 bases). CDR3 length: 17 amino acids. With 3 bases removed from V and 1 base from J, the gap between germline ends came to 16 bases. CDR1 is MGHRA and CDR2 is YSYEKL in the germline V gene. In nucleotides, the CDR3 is TGCGCCAGCAGCCAGGGCCCGGCGGCAGGGTCCTACAATGAGCAGTTCTTC. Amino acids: CASSQGPAAGSYNEQFF.

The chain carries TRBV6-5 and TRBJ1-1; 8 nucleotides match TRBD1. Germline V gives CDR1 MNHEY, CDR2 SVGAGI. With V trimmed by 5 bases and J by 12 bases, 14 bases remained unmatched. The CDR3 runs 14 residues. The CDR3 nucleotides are TGTGCCAGCAGTGCCGACTCAGGGGGCATGGTATCTTTCTTT. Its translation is CASSADSGGMVSFF.

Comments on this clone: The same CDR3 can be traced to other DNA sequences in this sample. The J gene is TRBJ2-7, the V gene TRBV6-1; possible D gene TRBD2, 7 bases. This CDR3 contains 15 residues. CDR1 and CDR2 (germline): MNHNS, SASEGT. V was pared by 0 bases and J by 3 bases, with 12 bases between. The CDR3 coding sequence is TGTGCCAGCAGTGAAGCGTCGGGGGGCAGCTACGAGCAGTACTTC. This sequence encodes CASSEASGGSYEQYF.

Here the CDR3 DNA reads TGTGCGGTACCGAGGACAGCTAACTATGGCTACACCTTC. Protein: CAVPRTANYGYTF. This rearrangement joins TRBV30 to TRBJ1-2, with D possibly being TRBD1 (6 bases). The V gene's germline CDR1 is GTSNPN and CDR2 SVGIG (reference sequence). The CDR3 runs to 13 residues.

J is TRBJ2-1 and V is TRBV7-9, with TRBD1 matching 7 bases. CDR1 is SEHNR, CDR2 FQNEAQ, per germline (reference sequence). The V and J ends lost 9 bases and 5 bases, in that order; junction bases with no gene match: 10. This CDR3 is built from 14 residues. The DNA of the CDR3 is TGTGCCAGATCCTTCGGGACAGATGACAATGAGCAGTTCTTC. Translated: CARSFGTDDNEQFF.

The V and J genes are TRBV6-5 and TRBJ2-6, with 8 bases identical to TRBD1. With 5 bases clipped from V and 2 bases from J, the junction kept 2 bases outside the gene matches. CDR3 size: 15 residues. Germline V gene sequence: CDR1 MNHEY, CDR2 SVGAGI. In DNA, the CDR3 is TGTGCCAGCAGTCAACAGGGGGCTGGGGCCAACGTCCTGACTTTC. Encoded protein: CASSQQGAGANVLTF.

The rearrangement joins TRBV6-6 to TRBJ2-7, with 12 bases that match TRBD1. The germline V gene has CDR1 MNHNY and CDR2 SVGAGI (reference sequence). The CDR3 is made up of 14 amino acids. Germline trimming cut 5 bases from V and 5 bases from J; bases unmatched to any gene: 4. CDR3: CASSGTGGTNEQYF. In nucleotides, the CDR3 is TGTGCCAGCAGTGGGACAGGGGGCACGAACGAGCAGTACTTC.

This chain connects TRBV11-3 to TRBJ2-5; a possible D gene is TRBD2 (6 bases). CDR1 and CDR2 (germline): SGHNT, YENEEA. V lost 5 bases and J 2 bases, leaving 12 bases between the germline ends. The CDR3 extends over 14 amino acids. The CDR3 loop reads CASSPSRGQETQYF. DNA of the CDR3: TGTGCCAGCAGCCCCTCGCGGGGACAAGAGACCCAGTACTTC.

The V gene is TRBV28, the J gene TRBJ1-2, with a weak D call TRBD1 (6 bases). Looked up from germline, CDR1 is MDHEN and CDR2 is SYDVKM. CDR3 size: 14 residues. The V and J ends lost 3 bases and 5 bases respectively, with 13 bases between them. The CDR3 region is CASSFGAGAYGYTF. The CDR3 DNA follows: TGTGCCAGCAGTTTTGGGGCAGGGGCATATGGCTACACCTTC.

The CDR3 DNA reads TGCGCCAGCAGTGATAACAAGAACACTGAAGCTTTCTTT. This encodes CASSDNKNTEAFF. The rearrangement uses TRBV10-1 and TRBJ1-1, with no clear D. Germline V gene lookup returns CDR1 WNHNN and CDR2 SYGVQD (reference sequence). The ends were cut back, 3 bases at V and 1 base at J, with 6 bases in the middle. CDR3 size: 13 residues.

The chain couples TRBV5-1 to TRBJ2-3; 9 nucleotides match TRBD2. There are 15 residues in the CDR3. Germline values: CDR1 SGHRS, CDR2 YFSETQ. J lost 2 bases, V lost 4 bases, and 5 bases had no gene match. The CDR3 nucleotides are TGCGCCAGCAGCAGGACTAGCGAGTACACAGATACGCAGTATTTT. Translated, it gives CASSRTSEYTDTQYF. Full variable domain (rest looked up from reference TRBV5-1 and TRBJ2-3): KAGVTQTPRYLIKTRGQQVTLSCSPISGHRSVSWYQQTPGQGLQFLFEYFSETQRNKGNFPGRFSGRQFSNSRSEMNVSTLELGDSALYLCASSRTSEYTDTQYFGPGTRLTVL.

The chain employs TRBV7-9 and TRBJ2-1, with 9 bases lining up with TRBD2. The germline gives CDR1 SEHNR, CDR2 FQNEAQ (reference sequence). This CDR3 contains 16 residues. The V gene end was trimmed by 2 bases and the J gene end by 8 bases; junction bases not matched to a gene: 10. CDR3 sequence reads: CASSLRASGNMDEQFF. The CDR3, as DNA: TGTGCCAGCAGCTTACGGGCTAGCGGGAACATGGATGAGCAGTTCTTC.

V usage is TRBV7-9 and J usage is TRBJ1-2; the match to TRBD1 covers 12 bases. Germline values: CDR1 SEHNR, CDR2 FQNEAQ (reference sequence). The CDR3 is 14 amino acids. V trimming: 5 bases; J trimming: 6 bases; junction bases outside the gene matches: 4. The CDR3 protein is CASSTGTGGHGYTF. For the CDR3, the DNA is TGTGCCAGCAGCACTGGGACAGGGGGCCATGGCTACACCTTC. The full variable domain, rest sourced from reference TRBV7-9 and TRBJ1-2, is DTGVSQNPRHKITKRGQNVTFRCDPISEHNRLYWYRQTLGQGPEFLTYFQNEAQLEKSRLLSDRFSAERPKGSFSTLEIQRTEQGDSAMYLCASSTGTGGHGYTFGSGTRLTVV.

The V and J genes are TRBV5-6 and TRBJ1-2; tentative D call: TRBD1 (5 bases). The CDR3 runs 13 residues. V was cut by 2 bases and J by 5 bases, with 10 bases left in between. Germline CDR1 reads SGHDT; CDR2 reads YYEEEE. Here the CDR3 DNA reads TGTGCCAGCAGCTTTACAGGACCTTATGGCTACACCTTC. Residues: CASSFTGPYGYTF.

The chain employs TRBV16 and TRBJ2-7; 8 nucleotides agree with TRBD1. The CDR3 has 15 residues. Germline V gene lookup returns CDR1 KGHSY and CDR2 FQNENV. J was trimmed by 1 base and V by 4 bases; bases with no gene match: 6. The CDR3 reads CASSLLQGASYEQYF. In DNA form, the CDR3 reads TGTGCCAGCAGCCTCCTTCAGGGGGCTTCCTACGAGCAGTACTTC.

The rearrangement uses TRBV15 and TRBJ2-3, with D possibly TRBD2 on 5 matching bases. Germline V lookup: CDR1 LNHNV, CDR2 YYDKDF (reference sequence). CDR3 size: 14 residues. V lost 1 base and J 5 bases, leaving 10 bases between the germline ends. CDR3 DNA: TGTGCCACCAGCAGAGTAGTCGGGGTAGATACGCAGTATTTT. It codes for CATSRVVGVDTQYF.

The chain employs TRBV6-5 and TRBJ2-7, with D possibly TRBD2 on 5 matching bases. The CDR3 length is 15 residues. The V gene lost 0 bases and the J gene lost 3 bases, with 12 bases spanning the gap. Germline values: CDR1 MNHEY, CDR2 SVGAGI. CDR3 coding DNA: TGTGCCAGCAGTTACTCGTGGCGAGGGAACTACGAGCAGTACTTC. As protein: CASSYSWRGNYEQYF.

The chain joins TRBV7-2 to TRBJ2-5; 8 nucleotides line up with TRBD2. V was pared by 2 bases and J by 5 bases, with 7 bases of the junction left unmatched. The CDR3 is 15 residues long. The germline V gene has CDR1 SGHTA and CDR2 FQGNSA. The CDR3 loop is CASSLPQGGGETQYF. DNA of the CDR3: TGTGCCAGCAGCTTACCACAAGGCGGGGGGGAGACCCAGTACTTC.

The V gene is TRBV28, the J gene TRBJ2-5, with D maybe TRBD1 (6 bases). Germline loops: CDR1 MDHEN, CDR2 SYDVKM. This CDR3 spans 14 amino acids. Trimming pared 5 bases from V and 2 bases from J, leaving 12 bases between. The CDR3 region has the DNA TGTGCCAGCAGTCAAGGGGGAGAACAAGAGACCCAGTACTTC. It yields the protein CASSQGGEQETQYF.

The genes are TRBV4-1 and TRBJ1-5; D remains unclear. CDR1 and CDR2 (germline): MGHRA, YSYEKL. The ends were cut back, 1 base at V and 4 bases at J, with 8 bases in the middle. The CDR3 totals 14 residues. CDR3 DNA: TGCGCCAGCAGCCAAGTTGCCACTAATCAGCCCCAGCATTTT. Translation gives CASSQVATNQPQHF.

CDR3 in amino acids: CARPGQGPSYEQYF. As DNA, the CDR3 is TGTGCCAGACCGGGACAGGGGCCCTCCTACGAGCAGTACTTC. The chain employs TRBV19 and TRBJ2-7; TRBD1 matches at 10 bases. The CDR3 runs to 14 residues. J gave up 0 bases and V 9 bases, and 5 bases lay outside the gene matches. The germline gives CDR1 LNHDA, CDR2 SQIVND (reference sequence).

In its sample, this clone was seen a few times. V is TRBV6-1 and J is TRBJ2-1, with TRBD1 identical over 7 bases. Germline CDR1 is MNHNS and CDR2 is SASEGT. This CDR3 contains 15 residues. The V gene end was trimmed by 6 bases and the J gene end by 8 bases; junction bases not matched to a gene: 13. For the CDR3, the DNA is TGTGCCAGCAGACCCCCCGGGACAGTCGCCGATGAGCAGTTCTTC. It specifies CASRPPGTVADEQFF.

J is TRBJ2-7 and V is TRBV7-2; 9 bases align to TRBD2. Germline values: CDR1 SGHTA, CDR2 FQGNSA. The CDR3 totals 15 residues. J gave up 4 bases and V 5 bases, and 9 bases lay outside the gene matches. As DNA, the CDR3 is TGTGCCAGCAGCCCGGCGGGAGGGCCGGGGTACGAGCAGTACTTC. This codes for CASSPAGGPGYEQYF.

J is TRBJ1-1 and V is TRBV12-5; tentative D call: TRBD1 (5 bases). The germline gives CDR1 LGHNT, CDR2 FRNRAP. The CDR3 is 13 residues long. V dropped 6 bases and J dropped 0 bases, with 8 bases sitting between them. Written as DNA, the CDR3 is TGTGCTAGTGGGGGGCGACTGAACACTGAAGCTTTCTTT. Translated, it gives CASGGRLNTEAFF.

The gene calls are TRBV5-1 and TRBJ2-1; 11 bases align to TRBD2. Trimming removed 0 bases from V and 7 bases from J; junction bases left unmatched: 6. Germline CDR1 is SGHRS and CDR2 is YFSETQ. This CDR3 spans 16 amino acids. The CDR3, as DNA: TGCGCCAGCAGCTTGGCCGTGACTAGCGGGGAGAATGAGCAGTTCTTC. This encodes CASSLAVTSGENEQFF.